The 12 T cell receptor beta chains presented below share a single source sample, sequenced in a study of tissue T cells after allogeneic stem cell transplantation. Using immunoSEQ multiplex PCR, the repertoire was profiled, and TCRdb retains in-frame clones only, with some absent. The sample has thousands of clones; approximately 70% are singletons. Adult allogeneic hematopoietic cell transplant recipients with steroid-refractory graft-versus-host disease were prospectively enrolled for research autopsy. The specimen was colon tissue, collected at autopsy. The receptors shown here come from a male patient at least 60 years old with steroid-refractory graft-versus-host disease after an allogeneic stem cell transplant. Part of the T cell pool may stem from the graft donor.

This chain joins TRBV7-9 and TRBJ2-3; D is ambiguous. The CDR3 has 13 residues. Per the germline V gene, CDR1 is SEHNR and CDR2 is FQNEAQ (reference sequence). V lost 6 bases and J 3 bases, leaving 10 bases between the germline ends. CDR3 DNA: TGTGCCAGCAGTCAGGTGGGGACAGATACGCAGTATTTT. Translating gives CASSQVGTDTQYF.

The CDR3 coding sequence is TGTGCCAGCAGCCAAGATCGCGTTCGGATTAGAGCTTTCTTT. Protein sequence: CASSQDRVRIRAFF. The genes are TRBV14 and TRBJ1-1; D remains ambiguous. This CDR3 region has 14 residues. Per the germline V gene, CDR1 is SGHDN and CDR2 is FVKESK. V gave up 0 bases and J gave up 10 bases, with 15 bases separating them.

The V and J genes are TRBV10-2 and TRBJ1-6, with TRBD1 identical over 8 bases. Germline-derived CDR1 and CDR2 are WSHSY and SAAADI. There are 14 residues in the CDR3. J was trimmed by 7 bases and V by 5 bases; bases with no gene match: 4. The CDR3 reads CASSLTGENSPLHF. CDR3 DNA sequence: TGCGCCAGCAGTTTGACAGGGGAGAATTCACCCCTCCACTTT.

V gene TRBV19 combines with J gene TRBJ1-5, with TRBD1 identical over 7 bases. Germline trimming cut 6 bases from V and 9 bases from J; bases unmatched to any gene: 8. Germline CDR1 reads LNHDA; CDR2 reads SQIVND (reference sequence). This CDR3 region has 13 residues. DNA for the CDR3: TGTGCCAGTAGGGACAGGAGGCCGGCGCCCCAGCATTTT. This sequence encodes CASRDRRPAPQHF.

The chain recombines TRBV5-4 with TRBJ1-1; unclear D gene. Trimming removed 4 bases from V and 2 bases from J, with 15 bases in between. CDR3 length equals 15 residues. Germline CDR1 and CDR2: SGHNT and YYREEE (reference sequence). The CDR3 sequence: CASSREGIINTEAFF. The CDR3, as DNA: TGTGCCAGCAGCCGGGAGGGCATTATTAACACTGAAGCTTTCTTT.

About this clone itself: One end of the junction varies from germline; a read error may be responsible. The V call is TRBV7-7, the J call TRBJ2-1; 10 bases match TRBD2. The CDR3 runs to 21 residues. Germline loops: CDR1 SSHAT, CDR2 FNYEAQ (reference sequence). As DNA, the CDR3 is TGTGCTAGCAGCTTGAGCGGGGGGGGAAACTTCGCCGCCAGAGCCTACAATGAGCAGTTCTTC. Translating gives CASSLSGGGNFAARAYNEQFF.

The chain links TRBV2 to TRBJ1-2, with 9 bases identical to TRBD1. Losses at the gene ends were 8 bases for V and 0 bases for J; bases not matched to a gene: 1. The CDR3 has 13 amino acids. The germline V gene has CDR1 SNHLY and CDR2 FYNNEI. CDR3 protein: CASGTGTNYGYTF. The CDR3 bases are TGTGCCAGCGGGACAGGGACTAACTATGGCTACACCTTC.

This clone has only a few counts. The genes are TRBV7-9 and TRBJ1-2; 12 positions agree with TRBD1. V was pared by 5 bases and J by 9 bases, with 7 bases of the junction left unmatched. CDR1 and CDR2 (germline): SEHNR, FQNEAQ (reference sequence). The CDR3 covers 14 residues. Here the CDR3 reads CASSLPGQGASYTF. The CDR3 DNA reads TGTGCCAGCAGCCTCCCGGGACAGGGGGCTAGCTACACCTTC.

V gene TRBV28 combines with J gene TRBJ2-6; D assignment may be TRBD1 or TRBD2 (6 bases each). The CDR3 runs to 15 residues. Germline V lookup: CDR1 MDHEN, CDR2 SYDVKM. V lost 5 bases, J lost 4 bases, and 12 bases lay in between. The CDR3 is CASSKWGAGANVLTF. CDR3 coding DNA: TGTGCCAGCAGTAAATGGGGGGCGGGGGCCAACGTCCTGACTTTC.

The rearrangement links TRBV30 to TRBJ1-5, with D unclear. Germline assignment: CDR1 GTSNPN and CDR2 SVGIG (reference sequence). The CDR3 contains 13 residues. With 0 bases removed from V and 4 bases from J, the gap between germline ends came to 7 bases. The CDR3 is CAWSVHQNQPQHF. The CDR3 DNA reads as TGTGCCTGGAGTGTACATCAGAATCAGCCCCAGCATTTT.

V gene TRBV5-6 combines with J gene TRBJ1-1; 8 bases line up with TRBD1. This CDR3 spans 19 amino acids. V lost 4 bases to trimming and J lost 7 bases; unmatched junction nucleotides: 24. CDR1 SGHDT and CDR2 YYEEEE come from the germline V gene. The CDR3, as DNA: TGTGCCAGCAGCCACTTTACCCTACTTTCGGACAGGGCGGTTAATGAAGCTTTCTTT. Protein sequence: CASSHFTLLSDRAVNEAFF.

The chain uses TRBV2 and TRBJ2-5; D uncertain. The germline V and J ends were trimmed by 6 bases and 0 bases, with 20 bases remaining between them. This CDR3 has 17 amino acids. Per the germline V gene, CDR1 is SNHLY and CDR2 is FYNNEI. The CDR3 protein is CASRGSMSLIHQETQYF. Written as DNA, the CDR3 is TGTGCCAGCAGGGGGTCGATGAGTCTCATCCACCAAGAGACCCAGTACTTC.